The T cell receptor beta chain described here comes from a study of long-term antiretroviral therapy in people with HIV. Survey-level immunoSEQ v3.0 assays were run. Profiled with immunoSEQ multiplex PCR; TCRdb holds only in-frame clones, not every one. Of some 6,000 clones listed, 60% to 80% are singletons. Study outcomes and limitations: Dominance of pre-ART expanded clones persisted, fluctuating and often declining after ART. Blood sampling spanned 2004 to 2017, possibly under older ART regimens. After ART, diversity increased yet remained lower than transplant donor controls. Compared with controls, HIV repertoires showed narrower CDR3 length ranges.

To note about this clone: Its antigen is as yet unknown. Different DNA sequences within this sample yield the same CDR3.

The input for sequencing was unsorted PBMCs, taken 0.5 years before starting antiretroviral therapy. This receptor was obtained from a man aged 40-49 years with HIV.

The CDR3 region is CASSAGLAGFEQYF. The CDR3 coding sequence is TGCGCCAGCAGCGCGGGACTAGCGGGCTTCGAGCAGTACTTC. This chain links TRBV5-1 with TRBJ2-7; 12 nucleotides line up with TRBD2. This CDR3 region has 14 residues. J gave up 6 bases and V 4 bases, and 5 bases lay outside the gene matches. The germline CDR1 and CDR2 sequences are SGHRS and YFSETQ.